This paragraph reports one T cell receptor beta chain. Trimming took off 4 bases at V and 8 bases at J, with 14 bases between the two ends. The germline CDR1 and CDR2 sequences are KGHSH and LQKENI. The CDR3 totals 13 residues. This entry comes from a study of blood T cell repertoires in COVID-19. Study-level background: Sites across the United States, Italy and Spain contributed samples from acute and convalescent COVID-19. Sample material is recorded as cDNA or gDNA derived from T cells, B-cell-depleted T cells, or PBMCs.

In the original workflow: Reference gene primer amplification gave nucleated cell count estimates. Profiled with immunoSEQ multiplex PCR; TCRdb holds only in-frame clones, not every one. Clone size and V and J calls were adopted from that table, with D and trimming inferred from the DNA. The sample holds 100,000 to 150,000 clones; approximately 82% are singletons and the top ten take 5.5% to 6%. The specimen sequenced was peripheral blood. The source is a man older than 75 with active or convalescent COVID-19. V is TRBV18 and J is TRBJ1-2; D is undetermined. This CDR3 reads CASSRDIVQGYTF. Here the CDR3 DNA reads TGTGCCAGCTCACGAGATATAGTCCAAGGCTACACCTTC.